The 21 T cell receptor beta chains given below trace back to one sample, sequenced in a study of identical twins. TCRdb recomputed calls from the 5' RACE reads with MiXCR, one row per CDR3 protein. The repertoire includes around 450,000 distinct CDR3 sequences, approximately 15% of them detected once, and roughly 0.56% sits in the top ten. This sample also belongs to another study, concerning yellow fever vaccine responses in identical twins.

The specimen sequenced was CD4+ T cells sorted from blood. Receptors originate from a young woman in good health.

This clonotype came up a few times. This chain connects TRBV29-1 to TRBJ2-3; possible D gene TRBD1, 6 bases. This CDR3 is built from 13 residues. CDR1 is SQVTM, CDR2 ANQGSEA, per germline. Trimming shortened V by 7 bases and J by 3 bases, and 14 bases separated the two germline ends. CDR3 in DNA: TGCAGCGCCCCCAGGGGAGCGACAGATACGCAGTATTTT. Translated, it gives CSAPRGATDTQYF.

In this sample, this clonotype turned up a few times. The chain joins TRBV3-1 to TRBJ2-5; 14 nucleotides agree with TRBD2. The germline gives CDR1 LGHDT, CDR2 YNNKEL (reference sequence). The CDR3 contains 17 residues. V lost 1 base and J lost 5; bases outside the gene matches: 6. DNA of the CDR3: TGTGCCAGCAGCCAAGGACTAGCGGGAGGGCCCTATGAGACCCAGTACTTC. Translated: CASSQGLAGGPYETQYF.

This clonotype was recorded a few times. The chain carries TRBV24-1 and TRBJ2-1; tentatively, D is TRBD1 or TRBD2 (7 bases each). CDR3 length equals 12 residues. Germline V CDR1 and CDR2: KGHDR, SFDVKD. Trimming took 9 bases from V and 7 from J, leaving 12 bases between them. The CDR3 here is CATSQGGNEQFF. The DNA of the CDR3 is TGTGCCACCTCTCAGGGGGGGAATGAGCAGTTCTTC.

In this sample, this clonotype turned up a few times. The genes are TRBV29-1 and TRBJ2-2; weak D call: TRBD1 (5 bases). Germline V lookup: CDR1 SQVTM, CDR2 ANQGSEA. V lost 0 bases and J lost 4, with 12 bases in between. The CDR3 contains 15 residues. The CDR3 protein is CSVEDLGQSTGELFF. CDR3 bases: TGCAGCGTTGAAGATCTGGGGCAAAGCACCGGGGAGCTGTTTTTT.

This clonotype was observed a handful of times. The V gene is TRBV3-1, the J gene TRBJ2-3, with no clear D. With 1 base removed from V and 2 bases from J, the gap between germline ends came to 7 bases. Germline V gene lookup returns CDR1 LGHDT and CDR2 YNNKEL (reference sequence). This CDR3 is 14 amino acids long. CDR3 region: CASSQVVSTDTQYF. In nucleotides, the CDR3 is TGTGCCAGCAGCCAAGTTGTTTCCACAGATACGCAGTATTTT.

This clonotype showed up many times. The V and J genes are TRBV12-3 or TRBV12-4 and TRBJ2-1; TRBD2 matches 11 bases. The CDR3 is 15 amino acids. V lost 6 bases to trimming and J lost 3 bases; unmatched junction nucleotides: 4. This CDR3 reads CASSPGTSGYNEQFF. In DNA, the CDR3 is TGTGCCAGCAGCCCCGGGACTAGCGGCTACAATGAGCAGTTCTTC.

The CDR3 sequence is CASIPEGLASSYNEQFF. DNA for the CDR3: TGTGCCAGCATCCCGGAGGGACTAGCGAGCTCCTACAATGAGCAGTTCTTC. The J gene is TRBJ2-1, the V gene TRBV2, with 10 bases matching TRBD2. CDR1 is SNHLY, CDR2 FYNNEI, per germline. V shed 7 bases and J 0 bases; nucleotides not matched to a gene: 9. This CDR3 spans 17 amino acids.

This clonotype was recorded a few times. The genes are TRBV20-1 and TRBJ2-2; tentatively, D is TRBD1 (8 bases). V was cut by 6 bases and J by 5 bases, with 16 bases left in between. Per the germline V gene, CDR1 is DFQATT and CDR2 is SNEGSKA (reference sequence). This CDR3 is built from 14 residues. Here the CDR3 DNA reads TGCAGTGCCATGCACAGGGGGGGAACCGGGGAGCTGTTTTTT. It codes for CSAMHRGGTGELFF.

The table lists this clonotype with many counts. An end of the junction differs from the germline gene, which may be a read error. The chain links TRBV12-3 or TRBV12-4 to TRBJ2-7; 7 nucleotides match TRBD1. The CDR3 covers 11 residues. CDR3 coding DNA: TGTGCCAGCAGTTCCGACAGGGCGGCCCACTTC. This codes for CASSSDRAAHF.

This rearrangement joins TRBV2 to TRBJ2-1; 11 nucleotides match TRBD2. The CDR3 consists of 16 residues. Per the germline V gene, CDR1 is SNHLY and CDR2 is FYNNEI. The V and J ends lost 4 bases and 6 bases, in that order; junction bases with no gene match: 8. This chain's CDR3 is CASSVGLAGGGNEQFF. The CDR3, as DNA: TGTGCCAGCAGTGTAGGGCTAGCGGGAGGAGGCAATGAGCAGTTCTTC. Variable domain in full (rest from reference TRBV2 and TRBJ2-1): EPEVTQTPSHQVTQMGQEVILRCVPISNHLYFYWYRQILGQKVEFLVSFYNNEISEKSEIFDDQFSVERPDGSNFTLKIRSTKLEDSAMYFCASSVGLAGGGNEQFFGPGTRLTVL.

The chain's CDR3 is CASSLNEGPYNEQFF. CDR3 nucleotide sequence: TGCGCCAGCAGCTTGAACGAAGGTCCATACAATGAGCAGTTCTTC. The J gene is TRBJ2-1, the V gene TRBV5-1; D gene uncertain. The CDR3 is made up of 15 amino acids. Germline V lookup: CDR1 SGHRS, CDR2 YFSETQ. Between the trimmed V and J ends, which lost 1 base and 4 bases, there was a span of 12 bases.

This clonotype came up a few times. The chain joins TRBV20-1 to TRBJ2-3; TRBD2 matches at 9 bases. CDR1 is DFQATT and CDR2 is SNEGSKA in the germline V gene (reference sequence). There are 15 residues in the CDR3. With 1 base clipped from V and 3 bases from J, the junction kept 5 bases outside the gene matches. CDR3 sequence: CSARVASGATDTQYF. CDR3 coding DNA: TGCAGTGCTAGAGTAGCTAGCGGGGCAACAGATACGCAGTATTTT.

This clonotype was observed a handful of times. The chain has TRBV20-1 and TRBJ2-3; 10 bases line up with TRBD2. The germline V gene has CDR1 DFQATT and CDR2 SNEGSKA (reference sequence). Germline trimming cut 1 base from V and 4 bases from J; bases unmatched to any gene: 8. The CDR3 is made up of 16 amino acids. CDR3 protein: CSARGTIAGGPDTQYF. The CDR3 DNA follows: TGCAGTGCTAGAGGAACCATAGCGGGAGGCCCAGATACGCAGTATTTT.

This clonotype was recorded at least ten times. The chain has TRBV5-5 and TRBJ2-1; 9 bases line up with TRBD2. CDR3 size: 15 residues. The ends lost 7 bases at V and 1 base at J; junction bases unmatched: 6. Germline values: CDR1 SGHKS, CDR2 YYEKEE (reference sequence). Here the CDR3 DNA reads TGTGCCAGCGGGGTTGCGGGAGGGTCCTACAATGAGCAGTTCTTC. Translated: CASGVAGGSYNEQFF.

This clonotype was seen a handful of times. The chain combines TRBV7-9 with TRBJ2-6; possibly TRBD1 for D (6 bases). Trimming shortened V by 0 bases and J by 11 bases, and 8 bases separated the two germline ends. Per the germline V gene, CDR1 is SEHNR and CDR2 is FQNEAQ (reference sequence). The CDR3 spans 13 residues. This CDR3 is CASSLAGQHVLTF. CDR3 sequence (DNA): TGTGCCAGCAGCTTAGCGGGACAACACGTCCTGACTTTC. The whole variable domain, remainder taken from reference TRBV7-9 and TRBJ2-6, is DTGVSQNPRHKITKRGQNVTFRCDPISEHNRLYWYRQTLGQGPEFLTYFQNEAQLEKSRLLSDRFSAERPKGSFSTLEIQRTEQGDSAMYLCASSLAGQHVLTFGAGSRLTVL.

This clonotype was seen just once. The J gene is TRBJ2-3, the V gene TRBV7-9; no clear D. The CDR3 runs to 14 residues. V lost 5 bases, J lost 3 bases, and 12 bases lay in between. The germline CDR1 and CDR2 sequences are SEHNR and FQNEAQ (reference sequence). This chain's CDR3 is CASSDELLTDTQYF. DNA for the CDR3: TGTGCCAGCAGCGACGAACTTTTAACAGATACGCAGTATTTT.

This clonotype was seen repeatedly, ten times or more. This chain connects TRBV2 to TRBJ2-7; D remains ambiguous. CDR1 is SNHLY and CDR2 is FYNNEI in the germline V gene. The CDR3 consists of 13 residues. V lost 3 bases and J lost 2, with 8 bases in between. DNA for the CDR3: TGTGCCAGCAGTGACCGGTTGACCTACGAGCAGTACTTC. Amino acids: CASSDRLTYEQYF.

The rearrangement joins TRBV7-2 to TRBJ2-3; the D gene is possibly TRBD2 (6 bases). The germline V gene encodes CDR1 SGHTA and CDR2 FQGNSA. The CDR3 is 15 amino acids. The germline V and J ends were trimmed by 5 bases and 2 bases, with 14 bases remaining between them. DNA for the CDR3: TGTGCCAGCAGCCCTACGGGACTTTTCACAGATACGCAGTATTTT. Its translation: CASSPTGLFTDTQYF.

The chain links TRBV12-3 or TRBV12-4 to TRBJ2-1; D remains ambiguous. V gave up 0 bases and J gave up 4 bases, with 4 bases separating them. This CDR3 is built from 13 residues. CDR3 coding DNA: TGTGCCAGCAGTTTAGCGTGGTACAATGAGCAGTTCTTC. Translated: CASSLAWYNEQFF.

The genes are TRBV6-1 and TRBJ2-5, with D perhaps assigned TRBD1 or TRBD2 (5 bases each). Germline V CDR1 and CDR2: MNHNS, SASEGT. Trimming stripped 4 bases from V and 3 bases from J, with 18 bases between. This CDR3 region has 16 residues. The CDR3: CASSGHSGTEKETQYF. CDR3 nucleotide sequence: TGTGCCAGCAGTGGCCACTCCGGGACGGAAAAAGAGACCCAGTACTTC.

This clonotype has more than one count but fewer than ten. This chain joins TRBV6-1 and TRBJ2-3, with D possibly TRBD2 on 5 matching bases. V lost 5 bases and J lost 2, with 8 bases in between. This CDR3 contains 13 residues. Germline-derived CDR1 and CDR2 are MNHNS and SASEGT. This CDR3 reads CASSRLNTDTQYF. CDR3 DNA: TGTGCCAGCAGTCGACTAAACACAGATACGCAGTATTTT.